This T cell receptor beta chain was sequenced in a study of blood T cell repertoires in COVID-19. About the study: Samples came from the United States, Italy and Spain, spanning acute and convalescent COVID-19. The analysed material was cDNA or gDNA that came from T cells, B-cell-depleted T cells, or PBMCs.

Only in-frame clones appear in the TCRdb table, and some are missing; sequencing was by immunoSEQ multiplex PCR. This table holds about 140,000 clones, over 70% found once. The TCR was taken from a man in his 70s who had recovered from COVID-19. Sequenced material: peripheral blood.

As DNA, the CDR3 is TGTGCCAGCAGCTTAAGAGGACAGTATAATTCACCCCTCCACTTT. It is translated as CASSLRGQYNSPLHF. This chain connects TRBV7-8 to TRBJ1-6, with D tentatively TRBD1 (6 bases). Germline CDR1 reads SGHVS; CDR2 reads FQNEAQ. The CDR3 consists of 15 residues. V lost 2 bases, J lost 4 bases, and 9 bases lay in between. Together with reference TRBV7-8 and TRBJ1-6, the CDR3 gives the full variable domain: GAGVSQSPRYKVAKRGQDVALRCDPISGHVSLFWYQQALGQGPEFLTYFQNEAQLDKSGLPSDRFFAERPEGSVSTLKIQRTQQEDSAVYLCASSLRGQYNSPLHFGNGTRLTVT.